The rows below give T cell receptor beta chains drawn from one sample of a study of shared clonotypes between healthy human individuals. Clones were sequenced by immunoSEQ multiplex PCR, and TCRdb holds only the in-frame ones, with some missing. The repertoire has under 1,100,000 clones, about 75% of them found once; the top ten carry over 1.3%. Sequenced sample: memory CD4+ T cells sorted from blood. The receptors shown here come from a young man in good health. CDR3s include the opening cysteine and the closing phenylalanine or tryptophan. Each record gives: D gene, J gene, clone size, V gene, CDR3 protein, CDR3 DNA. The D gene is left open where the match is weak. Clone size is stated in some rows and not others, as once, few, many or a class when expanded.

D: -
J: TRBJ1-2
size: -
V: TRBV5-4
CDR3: CASSLDRTNYGYTF
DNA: TGTGCCAGCAGCCTAGACAGGACTAACTATGGCTACACCTTC

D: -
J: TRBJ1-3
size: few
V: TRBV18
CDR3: CASSPRESGNTIYF
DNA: TGTGCCAGCTCACCCAGGGAGTCTGGAAACACCATATATTTT

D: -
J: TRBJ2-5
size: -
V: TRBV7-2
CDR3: CASSWTAQETQYF
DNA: TGTGCCAGCAGCTGGACGGCCCAAGAGACCCAGTACTTC

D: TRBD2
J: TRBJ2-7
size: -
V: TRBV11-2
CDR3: CASSLEWTSGREKLLWEQYF
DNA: TGTGCCAGCAGCTTAGAATGGACTAGCGGGAGGGAGAAACTTCTTTGGGAGCAGTACTTC

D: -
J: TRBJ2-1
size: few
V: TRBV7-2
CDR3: CASRVRIWVAAFYNEQFF
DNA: TGTGCCAGCAGAGTTAGGATTTGGGTGGCGGCGTTCTACAATGAGCAGTTCTTC

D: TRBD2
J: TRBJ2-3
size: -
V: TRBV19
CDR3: CASSPRGGYTDTQYF
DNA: TGTGCCAGTAGTCCCCGCGGGGGGTATACTGATACGCAGTATTTT

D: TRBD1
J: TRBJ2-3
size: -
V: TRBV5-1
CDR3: CASSLKVQGQGSDTQYF
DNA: TGCGCCAGCAGCTTGAAGGTCCAGGGACAGGGGTCAGATACGCAGTATTTT

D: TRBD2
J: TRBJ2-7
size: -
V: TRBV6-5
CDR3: CASKVGRAYEQYF
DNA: TGTGCCAGCAAGGTGGGGAGGGCCTACGAGCAGTACTTC

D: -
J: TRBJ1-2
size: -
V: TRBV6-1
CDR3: CASSEKGGLGYTF
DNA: TGTGCCAGCAGTGAGAAAGGCGGTCTTGGCTACACCTTC

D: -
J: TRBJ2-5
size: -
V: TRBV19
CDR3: CASSPLDGETQYF
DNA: TGTGCCAGTAGTCCCCTGGATGGGGAGACCCAGTACTTC

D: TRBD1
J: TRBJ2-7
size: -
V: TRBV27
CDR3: CASSLDGQGRREQYF
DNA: TGTGCCAGCAGTTTGGATGGACAGGGAAGAAGGGAGCAGTACTTC

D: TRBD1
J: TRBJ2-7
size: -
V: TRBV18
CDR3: CASSPQGQGGSYEQYF
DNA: TGTGCCAGCTCACCGCAGGGACAGGGCGGATCCTACGAGCAGTACTTC

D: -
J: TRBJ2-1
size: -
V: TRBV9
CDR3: CASSVGGGKAYNEQFF
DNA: TGTGCCAGCAGCGTAGGGGGCGGGAAAGCCTACAATGAGCAGTTCTTC

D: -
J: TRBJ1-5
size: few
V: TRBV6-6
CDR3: CASSSPSMEPQHF
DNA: TGTGCCAGCAGTTCACCCTCAATGGAGCCCCAGCATTTT